This TCR beta chain derives from a study of T cells in Graves' hyperthyroidism and ophthalmopathy (dated by TCRdb to between 2019 and 2020). Background for the entire study: To identify TCR V-J signatures that set the groups apart, the researchers used a discovery cohort of about a hundred patients, made up of around 40 with Graves' ophthalmopathy and some 60 with stable Graves' hyperthyroidism. After sampling, hyperthyroidism patients received methimazole starting at 30 mg daily, and ophthalmopathy patients received high-dose intravenous methylprednisolone. In addition, the study compared T-cell repertoires in thyroid tissue and in blood from roughly 6 Graves' hyperthyroidism patients. For training and testing, the 80 to 100 patients in the discovery cohort were randomly divided in a 7:3 ratio. The paper reports TCR Vbeta CDR3 sequencing of more than 120 peripheral blood samples: over 40 ophthalmopathy, fewer than 80 hyperthyroidism and 17 progressor patients. Whether ophthalmopathy could be predicted prospectively was tested in an independent validation cohort made up of approximately 19 hyperthyroidism patients plus 17 patients who later progressed to ophthalmopathy.

On this clonotype: Its recognized antigen is unknown. The junction departs from the called germline gene at one end, perhaps through a read error.

Stable Graves' hyperthyroidism was defined as the absence of progression to ophthalmopathy over 18 months of follow-up. The hyperthyroidism patients were between 18 and 65 years old and newly diagnosed, with a disease duration of less than 2 months. The study excluded patients with uncontrolled infections, other autoimmune diseases, pregnancy or lactation. Diagnoses were based on clinical symptoms, serum thyroxine and TRAb, thyroid ultrasound and orbital computed tomography. Total RNA was extracted with Trizol reagent, and quality was checked on an Agilent 2100 Bioanalyzer. General findings and caveats noted by the study authors: No statistical method was used to set the sample size in advance, and investigators knew the group allocation. Ophthalmopathy was separated from stable hyperthyroidism by a 13 V-J signature model, with over 85% sensitivity and about 81% specificity obtained in cross-validation and 80%/75% obtained in testing. During validation, the model predicted progression to ophthalmopathy a median of roughly six months ahead of onset, with 60% to 71% sensitivity and more than 72% specificity. Most expanded thyroid clonotypes (frequency above 0.001) were also found in blood, which suggests that blood repertoires may mirror thyroid immune responses.

TCR beta CDR3 regions were amplified from RNA transcripts. For the first round of RT-PCR on the TCR CDR3, the HTBI primer set was used together with the Qiagen OneStep RT-PCR kit. The libraries were constructed in a second round of multiplex PCR and then size-selected and purified. Libraries were sequenced paired-end with 100 bp reads on an Illumina HiSeq2000. For the original study's pipeline: SOAPnuke was used to process the raw data, with reads discarded if the reads contained adapters or uncalled bases, had a mean Phred below 15, or lacked an exact constant-primer or identifier match. COPE v1.2.5 was used to merge the high-quality paired reads, and each unique nucleotide sequence was defined as a clonotype. MiTCR v1.1 was used to align the clonotypes against IMGT TRBV, TRBD and TRBJ reference segments. The analysis was restricted to V-J combinations with a frequency above 0.0001, which together covered around 99% of the repertoires. A TCS score was defined as the ratio of F50 (clonal expansion) to E x V (chaos), with BLOSUM62-based TCRdist applied between CDR3 peptides within each V-J. Welch's t-statistics and random forest reduced just over 500 V-J features to 13, which were used in a naive Bayes classifier (R e1071). The public reads were reanalyzed by TCRdb: fastp trimming at Q25, MiXCR alignment, in-frame beta chains only. Rows with a matching CDR3 protein are joined into one entry that keeps the most common DNA and genes. The V and J calls were determined by TCRdb, not by the authors. Within this sample are roughly 580,000 distinct CDR3 sequences, with roughly 50% of them counted one time only. 6.5% to 9% of the sample rests with the top ten.

Sequenced: peripheral blood or thyroid tissue (not recorded which). This sequence was found in a woman in her late teens or twenties with Graves' hyperthyroidism. Donor details come from another sample of the same person, matched by shared clones.

CDR3 protein: CATSRGWGVGVHPQHF. The DNA reads as follows: TGTGCCACCAGTAGAGGTTGGGGAGTCGGAGTCCACCCCCAGCATTTT. The V gene is TRBV15 and the J gene is TRBJ1-5; no D gene is confidently identified. The germline V gene (reference sequence) provides CDR1 LNHNV and CDR2 YYDKDF. The CDR3 spans 16 residues, from the cysteine through the phenylalanine. CDR3 DNA only is kept here, 48 bases in frame from base 1.